The rows below give T cell receptor beta chains drawn from one sample of a study of spatial heterogeneity in lung cancer. Each CDR3 protein gets one entry after TCRdb re-called the 5' RACE reads with MiXCR. This table has fewer than 45,000 distinct CDR3 sequences, under 7.5% appearing once. The material sequenced was PBMCs, taken at surgery. These receptors all stem from a female donor with early-stage non-small cell lung cancer. Both conserved end residues are part of each CDR3.

>TRBJ2-1|TRBV20-1
CSATTPGGTSGGLDNEQFF
>TRBJ2-6|TRBV4-3
CASSQDPTGSGANVLTF
>TRBJ2-3|TRBV5-6
CASSLVVADTQYF
>TRBJ2-2|TRBV5-5
CASKITGSLNTGELFF
>TRBJ2-7|TRBV6-5
CASSPRGVRNEQYF
>TRBJ2-2|TRBV19
CASSLRQGGTGELFF
>TRBJ2-3|TRBV20-1
CSARIAGTAADTQYF
>TRBJ2-7|TRBV25-1
CASSESGQGSYEQYF
>TRBJ1-5|TRBV7-8
CASSFFSGRNQPQHF
>TRBJ2-7|TRBV20-1
CSARDFSGEAYEQYF
>TRBJ2-7|TRBV28
CANSPSYEQYF
>TRBJ1-5|TRBV7-2
CASSLEDSGNQPQHF